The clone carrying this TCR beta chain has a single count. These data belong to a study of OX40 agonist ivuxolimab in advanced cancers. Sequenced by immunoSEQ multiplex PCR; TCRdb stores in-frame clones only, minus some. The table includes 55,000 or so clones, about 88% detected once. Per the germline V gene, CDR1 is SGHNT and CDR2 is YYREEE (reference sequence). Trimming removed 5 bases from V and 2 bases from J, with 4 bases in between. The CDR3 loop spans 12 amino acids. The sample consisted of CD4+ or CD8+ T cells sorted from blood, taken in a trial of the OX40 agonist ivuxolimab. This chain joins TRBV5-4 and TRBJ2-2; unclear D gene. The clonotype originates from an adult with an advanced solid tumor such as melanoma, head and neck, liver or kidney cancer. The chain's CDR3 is CASSSNTGELFF. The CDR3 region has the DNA TGTGCCAGCAGTTCTAACACCGGGGAGCTGTTTTTT.